The clone carrying this T cell receptor beta chain was seen a single time. Its target is unknown. This sample is drawn from a study of T cell responses to AZD1222 COVID-19 vaccine. Whole-study context: The analysis combined second doses at about 4 or about 12 weeks.

Assay used: immunoSEQ multiplex PCR; TCRdb lists only in-frame clones, some missing. This sample has about 150,000 clones, with 90% found just once. Germline V gene data show CDR1 as KGHSH and CDR2 as LQKENI. This CDR3 comprises 12 residues. V dropped 5 bases and J dropped 7; count of bases not matched to a gene: 3. Overall study results and limits: Reports say nearly half of spike-specific TCRs go after unmutated variant regions. Once two AZD1222 doses were given, Spike-specific TCR breadth and depth went up.

The sequencing here drew on peripheral blood, taken on day 0 of AZD1222 vaccination. The clonotype was recovered from an adult in good health. This chain links TRBV18 with TRBJ1-1, with 8 bases aligning to TRBD1. CDR3 in DNA: TGTGCCAGCTCAAATGACAGGGGTGAAGCTTTCTTT. Encoded protein: CASSNDRGEAFF.